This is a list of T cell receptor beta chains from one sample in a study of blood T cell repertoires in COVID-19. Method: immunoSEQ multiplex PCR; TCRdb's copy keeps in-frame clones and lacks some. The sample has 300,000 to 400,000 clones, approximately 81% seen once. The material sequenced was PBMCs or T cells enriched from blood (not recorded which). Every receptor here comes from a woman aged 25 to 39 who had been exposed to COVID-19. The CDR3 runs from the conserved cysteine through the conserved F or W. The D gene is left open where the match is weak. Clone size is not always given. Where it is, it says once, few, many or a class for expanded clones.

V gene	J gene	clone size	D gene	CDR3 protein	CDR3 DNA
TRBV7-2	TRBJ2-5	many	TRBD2	CASSASGGYQETQYF	TGTGCCAGCAGCGCGAGCGGGGGGTACCAAGAGACCCAGTACTTC
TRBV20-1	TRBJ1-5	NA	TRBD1	CSASSDRRNQPQHF	TGCAGTGCTAGTTCGGACAGGCGCAATCAGCCCCAGCATTTT
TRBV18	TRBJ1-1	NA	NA	CASSPPLQGIFAEAFF	TGTGCCAGCTCACCACCACTACAGGGAATCTTCGCTGAAGCTTTCTTT
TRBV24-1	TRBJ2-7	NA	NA	CATSDPLAYEQYF	TGTGCCACCAGTGACCCCTTGGCATACGAGCAGTACTTC
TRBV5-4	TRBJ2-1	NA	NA	CASSFIQRAYNEQFF	TGTGCCAGCAGCTTCATCCAGCGGGCCTACAATGAGCAGTTCTTC
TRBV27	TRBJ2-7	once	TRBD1	CASSLFPPTGGSSPSNYEQYF	TGTGCCAGCAGTTTATTCCCTCCAACAGGGGGTTCCTCTCCCTCCAACTACGAGCAGTACTTC
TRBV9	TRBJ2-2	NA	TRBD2	CASSHGQGRDTGELFF	TGTGCCAGCAGCCACGGACAAGGGAGGGACACCGGGGAGCTGTTTTTT
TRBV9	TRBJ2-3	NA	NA	CASSVAPSNRDTQYF	TGTGCCAGCAGCGTAGCTCCCTCCAATCGGGATACGCAGTATTTT
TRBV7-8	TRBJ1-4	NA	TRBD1	CASSLHITRQGAVANEKLFF	TGTGCCAGCAGCTTACATATAACTAGGCAGGGGGCCGTGGCTAATGAAAAACTGTTTTTT
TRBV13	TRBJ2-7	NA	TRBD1	CASSLRDRGYEQYF	TGTGCCAGCAGCTTACGGGACAGGGGCTACGAGCAGTACTTC
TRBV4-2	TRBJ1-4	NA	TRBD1	CASSQGVGTGNEKLFF	TGTGCCAGCAGCCAAGGTGTCGGGACAGGGAATGAAAAACTGTTTTTT
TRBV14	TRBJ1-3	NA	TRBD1	CASSQLRTGRYPGNTIYF	TGTGCCAGCAGCCAATTGAGGACAGGGAGGTACCCTGGAAACACCATATATTTT
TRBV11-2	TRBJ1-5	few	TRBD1	CASSLGQGSNQPQHF	TGTGCCAGCAGCTTAGGACAGGGAAGCAATCAGCCCCAGCATTTT
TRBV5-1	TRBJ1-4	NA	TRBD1	CASSVTGGSDEKLFF	TGCGCCAGCAGCGTCACAGGGGGCTCAGACGAAAAACTGTTTTTT
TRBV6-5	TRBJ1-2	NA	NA	CAEASSANYGYTF	TGTGCCGAGGCCTCCTCCGCTAACTATGGCTACACCTTC
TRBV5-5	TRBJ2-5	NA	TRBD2	CASSSLAGGETQYF	TGTGCCAGCAGCTCCTTAGCGGGGGGGGAGACCCAGTACTTC
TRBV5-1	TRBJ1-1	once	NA	CASRVGDTEAFF	TGCGCCAGCAGGGTGGGAGACACTGAAGCTTTCTTT
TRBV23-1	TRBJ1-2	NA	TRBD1	CASSQSWGQVWYTF	TGCGCCAGCAGTCAATCCTGGGGACAGGTCTGGTACACCTTC